These 7 T cell receptor beta chains originate from one sample sequenced in a study of CD8 T cells in ankylosing spondylitis. Each CDR3 protein is one row after TCRdb ran MiXCR on the 5' RACE reads. This sample has about 250,000 distinct CDR3 sequences, with 30% to 40% found just once. Sequencing was done on a sample of blood, either unsorted or a sorted T cell fraction (not recorded which). The receptor set was obtained from a male donor with ankylosing spondylitis or in good health (not recorded which).

CDR3 in amino acids: CASSLDDTDTQYF. Written as DNA, the CDR3 is TGTGCCAGCAGTCTAGACGACACAGATACGCAGTATTTT. The chain is built from TRBV6-6 and TRBJ2-3; D is unclear. This CDR3 has 13 amino acids. Trimming removed 5 bases at V and 2 bases at J, with 8 bases between. Per germline, CDR1 MNHNY and CDR2 SVGAGI (reference sequence).

The chain joins TRBV4-1 to TRBJ1-6, with D possibly matching TRBD1 (5 bases). The V and J ends lost 1 base and 6 bases respectively, with 10 bases between them. CDR3 length: 15 amino acids. Germline CDR1 and CDR2: MGHRA and YSYEKL. As DNA, the CDR3 is TGCGCCAGCAGCCAAGTTGGGGGTCCTAATTCACCCCTCCACTTT. This codes for CASSQVGGPNSPLHF.

This clonotype was seen a handful of times. The rearrangement uses TRBV6-5 and TRBJ2-7; D is ambiguous. CDR3 length: 15 amino acids. Trimming cost V 0 bases and J 6 bases, with 15 bases left between them. In germline, CDR1 is MNHEY, CDR2 SVGAGI. The DNA of the CDR3 is TGTGCCAGCAGTTACTCTGCTCAGGCCTCCGGCGAGCAGTACTTC. Its translation is CASSYSAQASGEQYF.

This clonotype occurred a few times. This chain links TRBV29-1 with TRBJ2-1; 8 bases match TRBD1. This CDR3 spans 15 amino acids. Germline CDR1 and CDR2: SQVTM and ANQGSEA. The V segment lost 7 bases and the J segment 3 bases; nucleotides outside the gene matches: 11. This CDR3 reads CSALLDRGVYNEQFF. The CDR3 DNA sequence: TGCAGCGCCCTCCTAGACAGGGGCGTCTACAATGAGCAGTTCTTC.

The rearrangement links TRBV20-1 to TRBJ1-5; D gene unclear. V was pared by 1 base and J by 0 bases, with 13 bases between. Germline V CDR1 and CDR2: DFQATT, SNEGSKA (reference sequence). The CDR3 runs to 16 residues. The CDR3 DNA sequence: TGCAGTGCTAGAGCGCCGTGGAGCTTTAGCAATCAGCCCCAGCATTTT. It encodes CSARAPWSFSNQPQHF.

The genes are TRBV4-2 and TRBJ2-3, with 8 nucleotides matching TRBD2. CDR3 length: 16 residues. Losses at the gene ends were 1 base for V and 5 bases for J; bases not matched to a gene: 8. Germline V gene data show CDR1 as LGHNA and CDR2 as YNFKEQ. This CDR3 reads CASSQGGLAQIDTQYF. CDR3 nucleotide sequence: TGTGCCAGCAGCCAAGGAGGACTAGCCCAGATAGATACGCAGTATTTT.

The chain recombines TRBV11-1 with TRBJ2-6; no clear D. Germline CDR1 reads SGHAT; CDR2 reads FQDESV (reference sequence). This CDR3 comprises 16 residues. Deletions cut 5 bases from V and 1 base from J, with 12 bases between. The CDR3 is CASSPPPWSGANVLTF. CDR3 nucleotides: TGTGCCAGCAGCCCGCCCCCCTGGTCTGGGGCCAACGTCCTGACTTTC.